A single sample is the source of the 27 T cell receptor beta chains below, sequenced in a study of blood T cell repertoires in COVID-19 (TCRdb year 2020). To prepare the library, the immunoSEQ multiplex PCR assay was applied. TCRdb carries this immuneACCESS record with in-frame sequences only. Its versions omit some clonotypes, under half of them owing to an unresolved V gene in the studies checked, with the rest unexplained. The sample table shows over 200,000 clones, and over 75% are seen once. About 3.5% of the sample comes from the top ten. The sequencing sample was made of PBMCs or T cells enriched from blood (not recorded which). The receptors were sampled from a woman aged 25 to 39 who had been exposed to COVID-19.

CDR3 in DNA: TGTGCCAGTAGTATTGAACAGGGGGCCACTGAAGCTTTCTTT. This translates into CASSIEQGATEAFF. The rearrangement joins TRBV19 to TRBJ1-1, with TRBD1 identical over 9 bases. The germline V gene has CDR1 LNHDA and CDR2 SQIVND (reference sequence). The V and J ends lost 3 bases and 4 bases, in that order; junction bases with no gene match: 3. The CDR3 consists of 14 residues.

The V and J genes are TRBV6-5 and TRBJ2-5; D is unclear. The V end was cut by 10 bases, the J end by 12 bases, with 21 bases between. This CDR3 spans 12 amino acids. Germline V CDR1 and CDR2: MNHEY, SVGAGI. The chain's CDR3 is CATSETPDFKYF. The CDR3 nucleotides are TGTGCCACCTCCGAAACTCCTGACTTCAAGTACTTC.

This clone was seen a handful of times. The chain couples TRBV2 to TRBJ1-5; D remains ambiguous. The CDR3 is 13 residues long. V was pared by 4 bases and J by 7 bases, with 11 bases between. Germline-derived CDR1 and CDR2 are SNHLY and FYNNEI. DNA for the CDR3: TGTGCCAGCAGTGTAACGGGTCGGCAGCCCCAGCATTTT. Its translation: CASSVTGRQPQHF.

The CDR3 sequence: CASSYGNTEAFF. CDR3 DNA sequence: TGTGCCAGTAGTTACGGGAACACTGAAGCTTTCTTT. The chain carries TRBV19 and TRBJ1-1, with D hard to call. Per the germline V gene, CDR1 is LNHDA and CDR2 is SQIVND (reference sequence). Trimming removed 5 bases from V and 1 base from J, with 5 bases in between. The CDR3 runs 12 residues.

The chain combines TRBV9 with TRBJ2-5; 7 positions agree with TRBD2. Trimming removed 4 bases from V and 1 base from J; junction bases left unmatched: 7. Germline V CDR1 and CDR2: SGDLS, YYNGEE. The CDR3 is made up of 15 amino acids. CDR3 region: CASSLSGNGQETQYF. Here the CDR3 DNA reads TGTGCCAGCAGCTTAAGCGGGAATGGCCAAGAGACCCAGTACTTC.

The rearrangement uses TRBV19 and TRBJ1-1, with D perhaps TRBD1 (6 bases). In germline, CDR1 is LNHDA, CDR2 SQIVND (reference sequence). Trimming took off 5 bases at V and 4 bases at J, with 17 bases between the two ends. CDR3 size: 15 residues. The CDR3 nucleotides are TGTGCCAGTAGTCCACAACAGGGCTCTCCCACTGAAGCTTTCTTT. Translating gives CASSPQQGSPTEAFF.

The CDR3 bases are TGTGCCAGCAGTTTCACCCTAGGCTCCGATACGCAGTATTTT. This codes for CASSFTLGSDTQYF. This chain uses TRBV27 with TRBJ2-3, with D unclear. The CDR3 covers 14 residues. CDR1 and CDR2 from the germline V gene are MNHEY and SMNVEV (reference sequence). Trimming cost V 3 bases and J 6 bases, with 13 bases left between them.

V is TRBV27 and J is TRBJ2-1; the match to TRBD2 covers 10 bases. From germline, CDR1 is MNHEY and CDR2 SMNVEV (reference sequence). This CDR3 is 16 amino acids long. J lost 7 bases, V lost 7 bases, and 13 bases had no gene match. DNA of the CDR3: TGTGCCAGCACACCCTCACTAGCGGGGAGGAGGAATGAGCAGTTCTTC. Protein: CASTPSLAGRRNEQFF.

The chain recombines TRBV7-9 with TRBJ1-3; TRBD1 matches 7 bases. This CDR3 region has 15 residues. With V trimmed by 5 bases and J by 9 bases, 13 bases remained unmatched. Germline V gives CDR1 SEHNR, CDR2 FQNEAQ (reference sequence). The CDR3 DNA sequence: TGTGCCAGCAGCCCTGGGTCGAGGGGGCGGAGCACCATATATTTT. Translated: CASSPGSRGRSTIYF.

The J gene is TRBJ2-5, the V gene TRBV9; 9 bases match TRBD2. The CDR3 length is 15 residues. The germline V gene has CDR1 SGDLS and CDR2 YYNGEE. The ends lost 4 bases at V and 1 base at J; junction bases unmatched: 5. The CDR3 coding sequence is TGTGCCAGCAGCCCTAGCGGGACCGCCCAAGAGACCCAGTACTTC. Translation: CASSPSGTAQETQYF.

This sequence joins TRBV7-9 and TRBJ2-1; TRBD2 matches 11 bases. Germline V lookup: CDR1 SEHNR, CDR2 FQNEAQ (reference sequence). Unmatched junction bases numbered 5, after V lost 4 bases and J lost 6 bases. The CDR3 loop spans 15 amino acids. CDR3 in DNA: TGTGCCAGCAGCTATAGCGGGAGGGCCGTCAATGAGCAGTTCTTC. This encodes CASSYSGRAVNEQFF.

A word on this clone: Other nucleotide sequences in the sample specify the same CDR3. The chain combines TRBV29-1 with TRBJ1-1; D remains unclear. CDR1 is SQVTM, CDR2 ANQGSEA, per germline. The CDR3 runs 11 residues. V was clipped by 7 bases and J by 0 bases, with 6 bases between them. Written as DNA, the CDR3 is TGCAGCGCTCTTCTGAACACTGAAGCTTTCTTT. Translating it yields CSALLNTEAFF.

V is TRBV5-1 and J is TRBJ2-7, with unresolved D. Germline V gene lookup returns CDR1 SGHRS and CDR2 YFSETQ. Trimming removed 1 base at V and 4 bases at J, with 12 bases between. The CDR3 has 14 residues. DNA for the CDR3: TGCGCCAGCAGCTTGAATGCGGCGGATTACGAGCAGTACTTC. This gives the protein CASSLNAADYEQYF. The complete variable domain, with remaining parts taken from reference TRBV5-1 and TRBJ2-7, reads KAGVTQTPRYLIKTRGQQVTLSCSPISGHRSVSWYQQTPGQGLQFLFEYFSETQRNKGNFPGRFSGRQFSNSRSEMNVSTLELGDSALYLCASSLNAADYEQYFGPGTRLTVT.

CDR3 protein: CASSPSWGGDTYEQYF. CDR3 bases: TGTGCCAGCAGCCCTTCCTGGGGGGGGGACACCTACGAGCAGTACTTC. V and J are TRBV9 and TRBJ2-7, with a possible D match to TRBD2 (7 bases). V lost 4 bases to trimming and J lost 2 bases, with 19 bases between them. The CDR3 runs 16 residues. Germline CDR1 reads SGDLS; CDR2 reads YYNGEE.

This clone was found a few times. The gene calls are TRBV19 and TRBJ1-5; perhaps TRBD1 as D (6 bases). Trimming stripped 7 bases from V and 15 bases from J, with 19 bases between. Per the germline V gene, CDR1 is LNHDA and CDR2 is SQIVND (reference sequence). The CDR3 is 12 residues long. DNA for the CDR3: TGTGCCAGTATGGGAAATGGGGGCCTTTGGCATTTT. Protein sequence: CASMGNGGLWHF.

The rearrangement links TRBV13 to TRBJ2-4; 7 positions agree with TRBD2. The trim removed 5 bases at V and 6 bases at J, leaving 7 bases unmatched. CDR1 is PRHDT, CDR2 FYEKMQ, per germline (reference sequence). The CDR3 runs to 14 residues. The CDR3 DNA follows: TGTGCCAGCAGCCGGGGGAGGGTGGGAAACATTCAGTACTTC. It translates to CASSRGRVGNIQYF.

V usage is TRBV27 and J usage is TRBJ2-5; 10 nucleotides align to TRBD2. The CDR3 consists of 18 residues. The germline gives CDR1 MNHEY, CDR2 SMNVEV (reference sequence). The V segment lost 2 bases and the J segment 4 bases; nucleotides outside the gene matches: 13. Written as DNA, the CDR3 is TGTGCCAGCAGTTTAAAGTCCTTAGGCCTAGCGGGAGCAGAGACCCAGTACTTC. Translated: CASSLKSLGLAGAETQYF.

The CDR3 is CASSQDLAGQNTEAFF. The CDR3 region has the DNA TGTGCCAGCAGCCAAGATTTGGCAGGGCAAAACACTGAAGCTTTCTTT. The rearrangement uses TRBV3-1 (or the pseudogene TRBV3-2) and TRBJ1-1, with D perhaps matching TRBD1 (5 bases). Trimming left V 0 bases short and J 2 bases short, with 13 bases between. The germline V gene encodes CDR1 LGHDT and CDR2 YNNKEL (reference sequence). The length of the CDR3 is 16 residues.

The gene calls are TRBV14 and TRBJ1-1, with a weak D call TRBD1 (6 bases). Trimming stripped 3 bases from V and 4 bases from J, with 18 bases between. The CDR3 runs 16 residues. CDR1 and CDR2 (germline): SGHDN, FVKESK. In DNA form, the CDR3 reads TGTGCCAGCAGCCAGGTTCTATTTACAGGGACCACTGAAGCTTTCTTT. Translated, it gives CASSQVLFTGTTEAFF. The variable domain in full, with the rest retrieved from reference TRBV14 and TRBJ1-1, is EAGVTQFPSHSVIEKGQTVTLRCDPISGHDNLYWYRRVMGKEIKFLLHFVKESKQDESGMPNNRFLAERTGGTYSTLKVQPAELEDSGVYFCASSQVLFTGTTEAFFGQGTRLTVV.

The chain links TRBV4-1 to TRBJ1-5; D gene uncertain. Germline V gene lookup returns CDR1 MGHRA and CDR2 YSYEKL. This CDR3 is built from 14 residues. V lost 0 bases and J lost 0, with 3 bases in between. CDR3 in amino acids: CASSQDYSNQPQHF. The CDR3, as DNA: TGCGCCAGCAGCCAAGATTATAGCAATCAGCCCCAGCATTTT.

This chain uses TRBV20-1 with TRBJ2-2, with TRBD1 identical over 9 bases. With V trimmed by 3 bases and J by 3 bases, 5 bases remained unmatched. The CDR3 loop spans 15 amino acids. CDR1 is DFQATT, CDR2 SNEGSKA, per germline (reference sequence). CDR3 DNA sequence: TGCAGTGCTAGTTTGACAGGGGGTTACACCGGGGAGCTGTTTTTT. Translating gives CSASLTGGYTGELFF.

The chain employs TRBV6-1 and TRBJ2-5; TRBD2 agrees at 10 bases. Germline values: CDR1 MNHNS, CDR2 SASEGT. The junction had 3 bases not matched to a gene; V was cut back by 1 base and J by 4 bases. This CDR3 is 15 amino acids long. DNA for the CDR3: TGTGCCAGCAGTGAAGATCTAGCGGGAGCAGAGACCCAGTACTTC. Its protein is CASSEDLAGAETQYF.

The chain employs TRBV28 and TRBJ1-1; TRBD1 might be the D (5 bases). The germline V and J ends were trimmed by 3 bases and 5 bases, with 16 bases remaining between them. CDR3 length: 15 amino acids. Germline V gene lookup returns CDR1 MDHEN and CDR2 SYDVKM. CDR3: CASSFGGRGGTEAFF. DNA of the CDR3: TGTGCCAGCAGTTTCGGTGGTCGCGGGGGGACTGAAGCTTTCTTT. Full variable domain (rest looked up from reference TRBV28 and TRBJ1-1): DVKVTQSSRYLVKRTGEKVFLECVQDMDHENMFWYRQDPGLGLRLIYFSYDVKMKEKGDIPEGYSVSREKKERFSLILESASTNQTSMYLCASSFGGRGGTEAFFGQGTRLTVV.

The CDR3 sequence is CASSFGTSSTDEQFF. In DNA, the CDR3 is TGTGCCAGCAGCTTCGGGACTTCGTCTACCGATGAGCAGTTCTTC. The J gene is TRBJ2-1, the V gene TRBV7-3; D possibly corresponds to TRBD2 (6 bases). Per germline, CDR1 SGHTA and CDR2 FQGTGA. The V end lost 3 bases, the J end lost 8 bases, and 17 bases lay between the germline ends. There are 15 residues in the CDR3.

The chain links TRBV5-5 to TRBJ2-7; 8 nucleotides align to TRBD1. The CDR3 length is 14 residues. Germline assignment: CDR1 SGHKS and CDR2 YYEKEE (reference sequence). V lost 3 bases, J lost 3 bases, and 5 bases stayed unmatched. The CDR3 spells CASSYGTGFYEQYF. CDR3 bases: TGTGCCAGCAGCTACGGGACAGGTTTCTACGAGCAGTACTTC.

A single count supports this clone. The rearrangement joins TRBV10-2 to TRBJ2-2; D call uncertain. CDR3 length: 15 amino acids. V lost 4 bases and J 4 bases, leaving 13 bases between the germline ends. Looked up from germline, CDR1 is WSHSY and CDR2 is SAAADI. For the CDR3, the DNA is TGCGCCAGCAGTGTGGAAGCAGGATTCACCGGGGAGCTGTTTTTT. Amino acid sequence: CASSVEAGFTGELFF.

This rearrangement joins TRBV5-4 to TRBJ1-2; D unclear. V dropped 3 bases and J dropped 4 bases, with 16 bases sitting between them. The germline V gene encodes CDR1 SGHNT and CDR2 YYREEE (reference sequence). This CDR3 comprises 15 residues. The CDR3 coding sequence is TGTGCCAGCAGCTCCGCCCAGGAAACATTCTATGGCTACACCTTC. It codes for CASSSAQETFYGYTF.